This T cell receptor (beta chain) was found in a study of CD8+ T cells in alopecia areata. The overall study: At a dose of 5 to 10 mg twice daily, oral tofacitinib was given to treated patients. Dosing spanned 6 to 18 months on tofacitinib, then 6 months off drug.

Notes on the study in general: Lesional scalp, notably in alopecia totalis/universalis, had clonality above that of normal scalp.

Sequencing templates came from extracted RNA that was reverse transcribed into cDNA. Generated by immunoSEQ multiplex PCR, the TCRdb table keeps only in-frame clones and is missing some. Among approximately 140,000 clones, about nine tenths were seen once, and the ten largest hold roughly 16%. Trimming took off 2 bases at V and 7 bases at J, with 12 bases between the two ends. The CDR3 totals 14 residues. The germline V gene encodes CDR1 MNHEY and CDR2 SMNVEV (reference sequence). Comment on this clone: What it recognizes is unknown.

The clonotype comes from a human donor with alopecia areata. The input for sequencing was CD8+ T cells sorted from blood, taken at week 0. The chain combines TRBV27 with TRBJ2-1; D call uncertain. CDR3 nucleotides: TGTGCCAGCAGTTTAATGTCGGGTGGGAATGAGCAGTTCTTC. Amino acid sequence: CASSLMSGGNEQFF.